Presented here are 9 T cell receptor beta chains from one specimen sequenced in a study of T-cell reconstitution after alpha-beta-depleted transplantation in children. For TCRbeta, the library was prepared with unique molecular identifiers. Each CDR3 protein gets one entry after TCRdb re-called the PCR reads with MiXCR. In the table there are about 610,000 distinct CDR3 sequences, over 9.5% of which are singletons. The material was PBMCs from the stem cell graft donor, obtained from the stem cell graft. Receptors were obtained from a human donor who donated a stem cell graft to a child with acute myeloid leukemia.

This clonotype turned up a few times. The J gene is TRBJ1-1, the V gene TRBV7-3, with D hard to call. This CDR3 is built from 13 residues. Germline-derived CDR1 and CDR2 are SGHTA and FQGTGA. Trimming cost V 4 bases and J 4 bases, with 10 bases left between them. This CDR3 is CASSWQRGTEAFF. CDR3 nucleotides: TGTGCCAGCAGCTGGCAAAGAGGCACTGAAGCTTTCTTT.

This clonotype was recorded at least ten times. The J gene is TRBJ2-2, the V gene TRBV7-9; D unclear. Germline V lookup: CDR1 SEHNR, CDR2 FQNEAQ (reference sequence). V lost 1 base to trimming and J lost 5 bases, with 5 bases between them. The length of the CDR3 is 13 residues. Here the CDR3 reads CASSLESTGELFF. The DNA of the CDR3 is TGTGCCAGCAGCTTAGAATCTACCGGGGAGCTGTTTTTT.

There are a few counts of this clonotype. This chain links TRBV6-2 or TRBV6-3 with TRBJ2-7; D is perhaps TRBD1 or TRBD2 (6 bases each). The germline V and J ends were trimmed by 2 bases and 6 bases, with 14 bases remaining between them. CDR1 and CDR2 from the germline V gene are MNHEY and SVGEGT. This CDR3 has 14 residues. The CDR3 reads CASSYAGGLGEQYF. The DNA of the CDR3 is TGTGCCAGCAGTTACGCCGGGGGCTTAGGCGAGCAGTACTTC.

At least ten counts were recorded for this clonotype. V gene TRBV9 combines with J gene TRBJ2-3; 8 nucleotides align to TRBD2. Germline loops: CDR1 SGDLS, CDR2 YYNGEE. J lost 0 bases, V lost 3 bases, and 6 bases had no gene match. The CDR3 has 16 amino acids. The CDR3 coding sequence is TGTGCCAGCAGCGCTTGGACTAGCCCTAGCACAGATACGCAGTATTTT. It yields the protein CASSAWTSPSTDTQYF.

This clonotype turned up a few times. The chain uses TRBV7-2 and TRBJ2-1; 9 bases agree with TRBD1. Per the germline V gene, CDR1 is SGHTA and CDR2 is FQGNSA. The CDR3 totals 16 residues. J lost 5 bases, V lost 3 bases, and 8 bases had no gene match. The CDR3 region is CASSLSGQGSHNEQFF. In nucleotides, the CDR3 is TGTGCCAGCAGCTTGAGCGGACAGGGGTCCCACAATGAGCAGTTCTTC.

The CDR3 coding sequence is TGTGCCAGCAGCCAAGGCACGGGGGGCAGATACGAGCAGTACTTC. It codes for CASSQGTGGRYEQYF. The chain is built from TRBV3-1 and TRBJ2-7, with a possible D match to TRBD2 (7 bases). The ends were cut back, 1 base at V and 4 bases at J, with 14 bases in the middle. The CDR3 extends over 15 amino acids. Germline V gene lookup returns CDR1 LGHDT and CDR2 YNNKEL (reference sequence).

This clonotype was counted a few times. V usage is TRBV7-2 and J usage is TRBJ2-1; D is possibly TRBD1 (6 bases). The CDR3 is made up of 15 amino acids. V was clipped by 5 bases and J by 7 bases, with 18 bases between them. CDR1 is SGHTA, CDR2 FQGNSA, per germline. In nucleotides, the CDR3 is TGTGCCAGCAGCACCCGACAGGCGATATTGAATGAGCAGTTCTTC. As protein: CASSTRQAILNEQFF. Supplemented by reference TRBV7-2 and TRBJ2-1, the full variable domain reads GAGVSQSPSNKVTEKGKDVELRCDPISGHTALYWYRQSLGQGLEFLIYFQGNSAPDKSGLPSDRFSAERTGGSVSTLTIQRTQQEDSAVYLCASSTRQAILNEQFFGPGTRLTVL.

The rearrangement links TRBV4-2 to TRBJ2-7; 7 bases align to TRBD2. The junction had 9 bases not matched to a gene; V was cut back by 4 bases and J by 0 bases. The germline gives CDR1 LGHNA, CDR2 YNFKEQ. The CDR3 has 16 amino acids. CDR3 protein: CASSLQAGLSSYEQYF. The CDR3 region has the DNA TGTGCCAGCAGCCTTCAAGCGGGATTAAGCTCCTACGAGCAGTACTTC.

This clonotype has just a few counts. This chain joins TRBV12-3 or TRBV12-4 and TRBJ1-5; TRBD1 matches 7 bases. This CDR3 spans 15 amino acids. V trimming: 5 bases; J trimming: 2 bases; junction bases outside the gene matches: 6. The CDR3 reads CASSRSTGGNQPQHF. For the CDR3, the DNA is TGTGCCAGCAGTCGGAGTACAGGGGGCAATCAGCCCCAGCATTTT.